The clone carrying this T cell receptor beta chain was counted many times. Its antigen is not known. Time point meaning: pre-sensitization, week 0. Treatment defined: therapeutic diphenylcyclopropenone sensitization with weekly scalp DPC. Whole blood that had not been fractionated was the source of extracted total RNA. TCRdb re-called the RACE reads with MiXCR, one entry per CDR3 protein. The repertoire consists of roughly 80,000 distinct CDR3 sequences, with about 15% occurring once and the leading ten covering more than 3.5%. The data belong to a study of human T cells and chemical hapten exposure. Overall study results and limits: Among expanded TCRs, significantly more large CDR3 similarity clusters formed than among controls.

The TCR was taken from a woman in her fifties or sixties with alopecia areata. Some clones in this sample may be carry-over from other donors' samples. This material consisted of whole blood, taken in connection with sensitization to the hapten diphenylcyclopropenone (DPC).

The CDR3 region has the DNA TGCGCCAGCAGCCAAGCCCAGGGACTATCAATAAATGAGCAGTTCTTC. Amino acids: CASSQAQGLSINEQFF. The chain recombines TRBV4-3 with TRBJ2-1, with 7 bases lining up with TRBD2. In germline, CDR1 is LGHNA, CDR2 YSLEER. With 1 base clipped from V and 7 bases from J, the junction kept 10 bases outside the gene matches. This CDR3 is built from 16 residues.